One and the same sample provided the 18 T cell receptor beta chains below, sequenced in a study of early T cells in non-severe SARS-CoV-2 infection. Via MiXCR, TCRdb re-called the 5' RACE reads, giving one row per CDR3 protein. The sample carries fewer than 55,000 distinct CDR3 sequences, about 6% recorded once. Specimen: whole blood, collected at baseline. The receptors were sampled from an adult who was a healthcare worker with PCR-confirmed SARS-CoV-2 infection or an uninfected control (not recorded which).

The table lists this clonotype with a few counts. The germline gene is not matched at one end of the junction; a read error may be the cause. This chain links TRBV3-1 with TRBJ1-1; tentative D call: TRBD1 (6 bases). Germline V gene lookup returns CDR1 LGHDT and CDR2 YNNKEL (reference sequence). This CDR3 contains 15 residues. Here the CDR3 reads CASSPKPGAGTEVFF. The DNA of the CDR3 is TGTGCCAGCAGCCCGAAGCCAGGGGCGGGGACTGAAGTTTTCTTT.

This clonotype was seen only a few times. This chain connects TRBV20-1 to TRBJ2-1; D might be TRBD2 (6 bases). The CDR3 extends over 13 amino acids. The V gene's germline CDR1 is DFQATT and CDR2 SNEGSKA (reference sequence). V lost 5 bases and J 5 bases, leaving 13 bases between the germline ends. The CDR3 sequence: CSASGTWNNEQFF. The CDR3 DNA reads as TGCAGTGCTTCCGGGACTTGGAACAATGAGCAGTTCTTC.

The table lists this clonotype with many counts. The V call is TRBV2, the J call TRBJ2-7, with 8 bases lining up with TRBD2. V trimming: 6 bases; J trimming: 2 bases; junction bases outside the gene matches: 6. Germline V gene lookup returns CDR1 SNHLY and CDR2 FYNNEI. The CDR3 loop spans 14 amino acids. CDR3 DNA: TGTGCCAGCAGGAGAAACGGGGGGGCCTACGAGCAGTACTTC. Translation: CASRRNGGAYEQYF.

The CDR3 bases are TGTGCCAGCAGTTGGGAGGTTGGTAGCGAGCAGTACTTC. Translating it yields CASSWEVGSEQYF. This chain connects TRBV6-5 to TRBJ2-7; TRBD2 might be the D (6 bases). There are 13 residues in the CDR3. Trimming took off 4 bases at V and 6 bases at J, with 13 bases between the two ends. The V gene's germline CDR1 is MNHEY and CDR2 SVGAGI.

Ten or more counts support this clonotype. This chain links TRBV20-1 with TRBJ2-7; 10 bases align to TRBD1. The germline V gene has CDR1 DFQATT and CDR2 SNEGSKA (reference sequence). The CDR3 extends over 13 amino acids. The V segment lost 6 bases and the J segment 2 bases; nucleotides outside the gene matches: 4. CDR3 in DNA: TGCAGTGCGAGACAGGGGGCGGCCTACGAGCAGTACTTC. Residues: CSARQGAAYEQYF.

This clonotype was found many times. The gene calls are TRBV6-2 or TRBV6-3 and TRBJ1-1, with a weak D call TRBD1 (5 bases). Germline CDR1 is MNHEY and CDR2 is SVGEGT. CDR3 length equals 13 residues. The V and J ends lost 6 bases and 5 bases respectively, with 13 bases between them. CDR3 in amino acids: CASSYRRGTEAFF. The CDR3 DNA is TGTGCCAGCAGCTACCGTCGGGGGACTGAAGCTTTCTTT.

This clonotype occurred many times. The V call is TRBV4-3, the J call TRBJ2-1; D is possibly TRBD2 (7 bases). Per germline, CDR1 LGHNA and CDR2 YSLEER. This CDR3 is built from 19 residues. Trimming pared 0 bases from V and 2 bases from J, leaving 20 bases between. DNA for the CDR3: TGCGCCAGCAGCCAAGATAGTCCCCGGGGGCTAGCGGCCTACAATGAGCAGTTCTTC. Protein product: CASSQDSPRGLAAYNEQFF.

At least ten counts were recorded for this clonotype. CDR3 in amino acids: CASSLDGAFYQPQHF. The CDR3 DNA reads TGTGCCAGCAGTCTTGACGGAGCCTTCTATCAGCCCCAGCATTTT. This chain joins TRBV6-2 or TRBV6-3 and TRBJ1-5; no clear D. V lost 5 bases and J 5 bases, leaving 16 bases between the germline ends. The V gene's germline CDR1 is MNHEY and CDR2 SVGEGT. The CDR3 is 15 residues long.

This clonotype showed up just a few times. The chain combines TRBV18 with TRBJ1-4; possibly TRBD1 for D (5 bases). The V gene lost 4 bases and the J gene lost 0 bases, with 9 bases spanning the gap. The CDR3 runs 15 residues. CDR1 is KGHSH and CDR2 is LQKENI in the germline V gene. In nucleotides, the CDR3 is TGTGCCAGCTCACAAGACAGAACAACTAATGAAAAACTGTTTTTT. It translates to CASSQDRTTNEKLFF.

This chain links TRBV12-3 or TRBV12-4 with TRBJ2-6; D not certain. Trimming took 3 bases from V and 7 from J, leaving 1 base between them. There are 11 residues in the CDR3. The DNA of the CDR3 is TGTGCCAGCAGTTTTGCCAACGTCCTGACTTTC. Protein: CASSFANVLTF.

The CDR3 loop is CASSLFDRDNSPLHF. The CDR3 DNA follows: TGTGCCAGCAGCTTGTTTGACAGAGATAATTCACCCCTCCACTTT. The chain carries TRBV5-4 and TRBJ1-6; perhaps TRBD1 as D (5 bases). Trimming stripped 1 base from V and 5 bases from J, with 10 bases between. This CDR3 has 15 amino acids. Germline loops: CDR1 SGHNT, CDR2 YYREEE (reference sequence).

This clonotype was counted only a few times. DNA of the CDR3: TGTGCCAGCAGTTTGGCCCCCGGGTACGAGCAGTACTTC. Encoded protein: CASSLAPGYEQYF. V gene TRBV12-3 or TRBV12-4 combines with J gene TRBJ2-7; D not certain. Trimming left V 3 bases short and J 4 bases short, with 10 bases between. The CDR3 contains 13 residues.

The chain employs TRBV11-1 and TRBJ1-1; 9 bases are shared with TRBD1. Germline CDR1 and CDR2: SGHAT and FQDESV (reference sequence). V lost 5 bases and J lost 3; bases outside the gene matches: 13. This CDR3 comprises 17 residues. CDR3 in amino acids: CASSRTGGRLGDTEAFF. The CDR3 nucleotides are TGTGCCAGCAGCCGAACAGGGGGCCGCCTCGGCGACACTGAAGCTTTCTTT.

This clonotype was detected a few times. The J gene is TRBJ1-2, the V gene TRBV24-1; no clear D gene. Germline CDR1 is KGHDR and CDR2 is SFDVKD. CDR3 size: 11 residues. The V gene lost 3 bases and the J gene lost 6 bases, with 4 bases spanning the gap. The DNA for the CDR3 is TGTGCCACCAGTGATGGGGATGGCTACACCTTC. It is translated as CATSDGDGYTF.

This clonotype turned up a few times. The rearrangement links TRBV20-1 to TRBJ2-3; 8 positions agree with TRBD2. The length of the CDR3 is 16 residues. CDR1 and CDR2 from the germline V gene are DFQATT and SNEGSKA (reference sequence). The V gene end was trimmed by 4 bases and the J gene end by 4 bases; junction bases not matched to a gene: 13. In DNA, the CDR3 is TGCAGTGCTAATCCGGTGGTAGCGGGGACCCCAGATACGCAGTATTTT. It is translated as CSANPVVAGTPDTQYF.

This clonotype occurred a few times. The V call is TRBV6-1, the J call TRBJ2-2; D is perhaps TRBD1 (5 bases). Germline assignment: CDR1 MNHNS and CDR2 SASEGT. V lost 11 bases to trimming and J lost 1 base, with 8 bases between them. This CDR3 spans 12 amino acids. The CDR3 sequence: CAVRGNTGELFF. The DNA of the CDR3 is TGTGCCGTAAGGGGGAACACCGGGGAGCTGTTTTTT.

The chain is built from TRBV13 and TRBJ2-3, with D possibly being TRBD2 (5 bases). Trimming removed 7 bases at V and 2 bases at J, with 13 bases between. This CDR3 region has 14 residues. Germline V gene sequence: CDR1 PRHDT, CDR2 FYEKMQ (reference sequence). The CDR3 DNA reads TGTGCCAGCACCTCCGGGGAGTTCACAGATACGCAGTATTTT. Its protein product is CASTSGEFTDTQYF. The full variable domain, completed using reference TRBV13 and TRBJ2-3, is AAGVIQSPRHLIKEKRETATLKCYPIPRHDTVYWYQQGPGQDPQFLISFYEKMQSDKGSIPDRFSAQQFSDYHSELNMSSLELGDSALYFCASTSGEFTDTQYFGPGTRLTVL.

This clonotype was seen only a few times. The rearrangement joins TRBV28 to TRBJ1-4, with 7 bases fitting TRBD1. This CDR3 contains 12 residues. Germline V gene lookup returns CDR1 MDHEN and CDR2 SYDVKM. The trim removed 6 bases at V and 7 bases at J, leaving 2 bases unmatched. The CDR3 loop reads CASRQGVEKLFF. The CDR3 nucleotides are TGTGCCAGCAGGCAGGGGGTTGAAAAACTGTTTTTT.